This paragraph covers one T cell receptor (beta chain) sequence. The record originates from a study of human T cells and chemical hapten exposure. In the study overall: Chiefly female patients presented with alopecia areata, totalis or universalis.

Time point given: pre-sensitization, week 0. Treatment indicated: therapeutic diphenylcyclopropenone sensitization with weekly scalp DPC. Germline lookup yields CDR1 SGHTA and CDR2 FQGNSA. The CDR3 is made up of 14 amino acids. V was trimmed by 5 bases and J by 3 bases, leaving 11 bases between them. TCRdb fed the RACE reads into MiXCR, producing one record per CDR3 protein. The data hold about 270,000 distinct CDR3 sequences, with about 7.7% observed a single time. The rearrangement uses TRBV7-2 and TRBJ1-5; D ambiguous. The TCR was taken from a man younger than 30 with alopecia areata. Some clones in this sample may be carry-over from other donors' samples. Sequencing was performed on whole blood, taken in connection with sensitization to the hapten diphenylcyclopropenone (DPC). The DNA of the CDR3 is TGTGCCAGCAGCCTTTGGCTGGACAATCAGCCCCAGCATTTT. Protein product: CASSLWLDNQPQHF.